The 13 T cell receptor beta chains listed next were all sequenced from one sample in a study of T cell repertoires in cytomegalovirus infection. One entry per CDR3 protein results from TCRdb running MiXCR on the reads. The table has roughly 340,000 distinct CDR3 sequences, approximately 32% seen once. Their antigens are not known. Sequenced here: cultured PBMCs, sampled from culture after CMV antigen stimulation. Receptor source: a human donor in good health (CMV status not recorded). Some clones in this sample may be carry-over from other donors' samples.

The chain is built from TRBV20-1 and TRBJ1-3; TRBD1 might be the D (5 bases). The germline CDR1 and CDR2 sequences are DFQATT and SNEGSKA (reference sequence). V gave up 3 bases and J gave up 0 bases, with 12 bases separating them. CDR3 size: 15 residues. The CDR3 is CSARGLPNSGNTIYF. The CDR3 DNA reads TGCAGTGCTAGGGGACTCCCAAACTCTGGAAACACCATATATTTT.

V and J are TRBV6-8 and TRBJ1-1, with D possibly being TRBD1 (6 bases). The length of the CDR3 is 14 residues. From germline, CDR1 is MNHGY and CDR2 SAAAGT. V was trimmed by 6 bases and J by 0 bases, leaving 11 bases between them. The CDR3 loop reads CASRQGTMNTEAFF. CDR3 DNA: TGTGCCAGCAGACAGGGTACAATGAACACTGAAGCTTTCTTT.

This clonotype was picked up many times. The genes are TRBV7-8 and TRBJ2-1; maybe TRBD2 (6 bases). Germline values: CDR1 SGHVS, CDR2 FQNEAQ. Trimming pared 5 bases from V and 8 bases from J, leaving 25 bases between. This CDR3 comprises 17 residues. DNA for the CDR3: TGTGCCAGCAGCCTCCTTAGGACTACTGGGTTTTGGCATGAGCAGTTCTTC. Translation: CASSLLRTTGFWHEQFF.

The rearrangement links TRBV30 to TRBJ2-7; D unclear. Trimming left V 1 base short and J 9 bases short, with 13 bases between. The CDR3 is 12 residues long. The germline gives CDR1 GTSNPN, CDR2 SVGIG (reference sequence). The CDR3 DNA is TGTGCCTGGAGTGAAGAAGGAACTCTGCAGTACTTC. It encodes CAWSEEGTLQYF.

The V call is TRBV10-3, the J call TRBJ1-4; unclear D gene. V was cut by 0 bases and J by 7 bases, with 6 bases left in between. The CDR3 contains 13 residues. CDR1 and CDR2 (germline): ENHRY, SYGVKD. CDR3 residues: CAISESVGEKLFF. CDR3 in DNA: TGTGCCATCAGTGAGTCGGTGGGTGAAAAACTGTTTTTT.

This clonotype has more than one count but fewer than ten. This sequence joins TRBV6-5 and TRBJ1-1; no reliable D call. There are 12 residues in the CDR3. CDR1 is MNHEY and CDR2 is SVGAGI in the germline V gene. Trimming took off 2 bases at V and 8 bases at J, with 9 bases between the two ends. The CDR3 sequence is CASSYGAAEAFF. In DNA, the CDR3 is TGTGCCAGCAGTTACGGCGCTGCGGAAGCTTTCTTT.

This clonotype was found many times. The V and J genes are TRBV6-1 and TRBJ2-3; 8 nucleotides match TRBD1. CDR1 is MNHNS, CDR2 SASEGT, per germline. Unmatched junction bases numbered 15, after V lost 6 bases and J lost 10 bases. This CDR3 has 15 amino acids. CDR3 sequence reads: CASSSGTGAGGAQYF. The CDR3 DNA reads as TGTGCCAGCAGCTCCGGGACAGGCGCCGGAGGGGCGCAGTATTTT.

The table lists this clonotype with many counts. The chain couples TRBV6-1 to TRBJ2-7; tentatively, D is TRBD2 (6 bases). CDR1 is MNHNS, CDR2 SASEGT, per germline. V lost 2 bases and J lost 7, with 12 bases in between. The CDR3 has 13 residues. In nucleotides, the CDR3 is TGTGCCAGCAGTGAATGGAGGGAGATAGAGCAGTACTTC. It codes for CASSEWREIEQYF.

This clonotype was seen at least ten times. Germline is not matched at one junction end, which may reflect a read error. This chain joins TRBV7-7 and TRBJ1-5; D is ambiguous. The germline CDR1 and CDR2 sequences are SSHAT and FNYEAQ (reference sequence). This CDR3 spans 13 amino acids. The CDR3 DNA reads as TGTGCTAGCAGTCTTTCCTGGGATCAGCCCCAGCATTTT. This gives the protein CASSLSWDQPQHF. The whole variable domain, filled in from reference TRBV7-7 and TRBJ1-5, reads GAGVSQSPRYKVTKRGQDVTLRCDPISSHATLYWYQQALGQGPEFLTYFNYEAQPDKSGLPSDRFSAERPEGSISTLTIQRTEQRDSAMYRCASSLSWDQPQHFGDGTRLSIL.

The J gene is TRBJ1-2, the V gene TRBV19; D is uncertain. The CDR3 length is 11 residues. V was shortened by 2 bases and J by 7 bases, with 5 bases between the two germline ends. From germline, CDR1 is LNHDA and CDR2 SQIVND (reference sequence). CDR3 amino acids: CASSINGGYTF. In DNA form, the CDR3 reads TGTGCCAGTAGTATAAATGGTGGCTACACCTTC.

CDR3: CASSAGTGGASGNTIYF. CDR3 sequence (DNA): TGTGCCAGCAGTGCCGGGACAGGGGGCGCCTCTGGAAACACCATATATTTT. The chain is built from TRBV2 and TRBJ1-3, with 12 bases that match TRBD1. The length of the CDR3 is 17 residues. CDR1 and CDR2 from the germline V gene are SNHLY and FYNNEI. J was trimmed by 0 bases and V by 4 bases; bases with no gene match: 4.

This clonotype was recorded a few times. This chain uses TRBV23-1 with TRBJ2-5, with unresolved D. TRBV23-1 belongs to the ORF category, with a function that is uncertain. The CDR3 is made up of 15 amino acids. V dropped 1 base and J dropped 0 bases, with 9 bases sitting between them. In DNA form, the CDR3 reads TGCGCCAGCAGTCAATGCCAGATTGACCAAGAGACCCAGTACTTC. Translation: CASSQCQIDQETQYF.

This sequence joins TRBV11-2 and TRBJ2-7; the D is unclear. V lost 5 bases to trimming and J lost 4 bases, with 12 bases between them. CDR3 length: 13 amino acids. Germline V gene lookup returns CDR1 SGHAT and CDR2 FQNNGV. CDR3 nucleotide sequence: TGTGCCAGCAGCCTGGGCCCGATGTACGAGCAGTACTTC. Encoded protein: CASSLGPMYEQYF.